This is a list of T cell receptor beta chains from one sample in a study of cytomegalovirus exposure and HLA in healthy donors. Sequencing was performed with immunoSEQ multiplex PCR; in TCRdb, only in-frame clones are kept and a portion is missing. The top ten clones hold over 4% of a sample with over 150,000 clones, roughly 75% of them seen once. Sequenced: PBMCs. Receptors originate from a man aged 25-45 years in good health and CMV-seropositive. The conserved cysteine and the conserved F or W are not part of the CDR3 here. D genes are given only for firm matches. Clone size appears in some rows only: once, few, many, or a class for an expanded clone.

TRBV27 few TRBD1 ASSIRTGGSSLYGYT
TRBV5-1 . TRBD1 ASRLISGTDNSPLH
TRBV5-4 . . ASSLDASSYNEQF
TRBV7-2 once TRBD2 ASSPSGGQETQY
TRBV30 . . AWRTGGGFDQPQH
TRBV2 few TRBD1 ASRTGVRETQY
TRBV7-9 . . ASSPQGNNEKLF
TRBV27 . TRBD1 ASSPGQGGYEQY
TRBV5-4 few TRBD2 ASSAGLAGPYEQY
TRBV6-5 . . ASSYVGTGLSGELF
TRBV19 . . ASSITGLYQPQH
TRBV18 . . ASSPVAANTGELF
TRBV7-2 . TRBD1 ASSLDRGTEAF
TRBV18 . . ASSPPSPTDTQY
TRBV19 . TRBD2 ASSITGGTGTDTQY
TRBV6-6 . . ASSYDRPNSNQPQH
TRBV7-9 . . ASSSSGIQY
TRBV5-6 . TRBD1 ASSLGTGAYEQY
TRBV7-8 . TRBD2 ASSLDTSGRDEQF
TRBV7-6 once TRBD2 ASSATSGGAGNTGELF
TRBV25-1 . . AMLLGRPGGYEQY
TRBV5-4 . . ASSLAGGGRNTEAF
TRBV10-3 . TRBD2 AIMRSGGETQY
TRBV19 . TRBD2 ASKHGTSDGEQY
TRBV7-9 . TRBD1 ASSTSPGQGARAF
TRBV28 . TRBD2 ASRASGSLDEQY
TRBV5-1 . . ASSPRQALQETQY
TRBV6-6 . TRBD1 ASSYLGQDTDTQY
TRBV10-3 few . AISEPRRDTQY
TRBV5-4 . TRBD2 ASSGRTSGSGEQY
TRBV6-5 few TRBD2 ASSSPSGSSYEQY
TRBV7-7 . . ASSLKGGYNEQF
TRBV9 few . ASSPGIGVTQY
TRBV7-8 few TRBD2 ASSLGLAGYSYEQY
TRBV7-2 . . ASSLTRGEKLF